This T cell receptor (beta chain) was retrieved from a study of identifying expanded T cells in peripheral blood. The study's findings and limits: Technical replicates showed around 1.2 changed clones; approximately two weeks about 16; four weeks 19.

Profiled with immunoSEQ multiplex PCR; TCRdb holds only in-frame clones, not every one. The sample includes roughly 86,000 clones, about 85% of them seen just once. No infections or other immune events were documented during collection. Trimming pared 5 bases from V and 1 base from J, leaving 6 bases between. The V gene's germline CDR1 is SGHVS and CDR2 FQNEAQ. The CDR3 runs 13 residues. About this clone: Its antigen remains unknown.

The receptor was derived from a person aged 18 to 75 in good health. Input material: blood. This chain connects TRBV7-8 to TRBJ2-1; D is unresolved. In DNA, the CDR3 is TGTGCCAGCAGCGGGCAGTCCTACAATGAGCAGTTCTTC. It specifies CASSGQSYNEQFF.